A selection of T cell receptor beta chains follows, all from one sample in a study of T cells in localized non-small cell lung cancer. Measured with immunoSEQ multiplex PCR; TCRdb has only the in-frame clones, and not every one. Of 100,000 to 150,000 clones detected, around 90% appear once; the ten largest clones hold around 1.7%. The specimen comprised peripheral blood, sampled before any cancer treatment. The origin of the receptors is an older female donor with stage I lung adenocarcinoma. Both conserved end residues are part of each CDR3. The D gene is left open where the match is weak. The listing skips clone size in some rows; elsewhere it reads once, few, many or a size class.

CASFKGSPGTEAFF	TGTGCCAGTTTCAAGGGATCCCCGGGCACTGAAGCTTTCTTT	TRBJ1-1	NA	TRBV5-8	NA
CASSATPGQAVEFF	TGTGCCAGCAGTGCTACCCCGGGACAGGCGGTTGAGTTCTTC	TRBJ2-1	TRBD1	TRBV2	NA
CARGGRTEAFF	TGCGCCAGGGGGGGCAGAACTGAAGCTTTCTTT	TRBJ1-1	NA	TRBV10-1	NA
CASGRDNEQFF	TGCGCTAGCGGGAGAGACAATGAGCAGTTCTTC	TRBJ2-1	TRBD2	TRBV9	NA
CSGDLSYNEQFF	TGCAGCGGGGATCTCTCCTACAATGAGCAGTTCTTC	TRBJ2-1	NA	TRBV29-1	NA
CASSIHETQYF	TGTGCCAGTAGTATCCACGAGACCCAGTACTTC	TRBJ2-5	NA	TRBV19	NA
CASSLNGNQPQHF	TGCGCCAGCAGCTTGAACGGTAATCAGCCCCAGCATTTT	TRBJ1-5	NA	TRBV5-1	once
CASSPSGGTDYGYTF	TGCGCCAGCAGCCCGTCCGGGGGGACTGACTATGGCTACACCTTC	TRBJ1-2	NA	TRBV5-1	NA
CASSEYRDQPQHF	TGTGCCAGCAGTGAATACAGGGATCAGCCCCAGCATTTT	TRBJ1-5	NA	TRBV5-8	NA
CASSLVLDTEAFF	TGCGCCAGCAGCTTAGTTTTAGACACTGAAGCTTTCTTT	TRBJ1-1	NA	TRBV5-1	NA
CASSADRGLNQPQHF	TGTGCCAGCAGCGCGGACAGGGGGCTCAATCAGCCCCAGCATTTT	TRBJ1-5	TRBD1	TRBV2	few
CSDGWEWVRGYGYTF	TGCAGCGATGGATGGGAGTGGGTTAGGGGGTATGGCTACACCTTC	TRBJ1-2	NA	TRBV29-1	NA
CASSYGTPNTEAFF	TGTGCCAGCAGTTATGGGACACCGAACACTGAAGCTTTCTTT	TRBJ1-1	NA	TRBV6-6	NA
CASSYRDYGYTF	TGTGCCAGCAGTTACCGCGACTATGGCTACACCTTC	TRBJ1-2	NA	TRBV28	NA
CASSFPTVNSNQPQHF	TGTGCCAGCAGTTTCCCGACAGTAAATAGCAATCAGCCCCAGCATTTT	TRBJ1-5	NA	TRBV28	NA
CASSRRDRGPDTQYF	TGCGCCAGCAGCCGCCGGGACAGGGGGCCAGATACGCAGTATTTT	TRBJ2-3	TRBD1	TRBV5-1	NA
CASSLQRDQPQHF	TGTGCCAGCAGTTTACAGCGAGATCAGCCCCAGCATTTT	TRBJ1-5	NA	TRBV7-6	NA
CASSPSRGAEEQFF	TGTGCCAGCAGCCCATCTAGGGGGGCGGAAGAGCAGTTCTTC	TRBJ2-1	NA	TRBV7-9	NA
CASSPSPVDIQYF	TGTGCCAGCTCACCAAGTCCCGTGGACATTCAGTACTTC	TRBJ2-4	NA	TRBV18	NA
CASSGAGERAETQYF	TGTGCCAGCAGCGGGGCTGGAGAGCGGGCAGAGACCCAGTACTTC	TRBJ2-5	NA	TRBV5-4	NA
CASTSQGTRETQYF	TGCGCCAGCACGTCGCAGGGCACGCGAGAGACCCAGTACTTC	TRBJ2-5	NA	TRBV5-1	NA
CASSLRSMNTEAFF	TGCGCCAGCTCCCTCCGGAGTATGAACACTGAAGCTTTCTTT	TRBJ1-1	NA	TRBV5-1	NA
CASSLQTGSLNEKLFF	TGCGCCAGCAGCTTACAGACAGGGAGCCTTAATGAAAAACTGTTTTTT	TRBJ1-4	TRBD1	TRBV5-1	NA
CASSTGTPTYNEQFF	TGCGCCAGCAGCACCGGGACACCAACATACAATGAGCAGTTCTTC	TRBJ2-1	NA	TRBV5-1	NA
CASSLVSSGYNEQFF	TGCGCCAGCAGCTTGGTGTCTAGCGGCTACAATGAGCAGTTCTTC	TRBJ2-1	TRBD2	TRBV5-1	NA
CASMGKSPGELFF	TGTGCCAGCATGGGAAAGAGCCCCGGGGAGCTGTTTTTT	TRBJ2-2	NA	TRBV2	NA
CASSFSTQYF	TGTGCCAGCAGTTTCAGTACGCAGTATTTT	TRBJ2-3	NA	TRBV28	NA
CASSLQGRDTEAFF	TGTGCCAGCAGTTTACAGGGGAGGGACACTGAAGCTTTCTTT	TRBJ1-1	TRBD1	TRBV5-4	NA
CASSLRAGGELFF	TGTGCCAGCAGTTTACGGGCGGGCGGGGAGCTGTTTTTT	TRBJ2-2	NA	TRBV27	NA
CASRNEGSPNYGYTF	TGTGCCAGCAGGAATGAGGGGTCTCCTAACTATGGCTACACCTTC	TRBJ1-2	NA	TRBV6-1	NA
CSVELAGSNTGELFF	TGCAGCGTTGAACTAGCGGGTTCTAACACCGGGGAGCTGTTTTTT	TRBJ2-2	TRBD2	TRBV29-1	NA
CASSLELAKTDTQYF	TGTGCCAGCAGCTTGGAGCTAGCGAAAACAGATACGCAGTATTTT	TRBJ2-3	NA	TRBV5-4	NA
CASSSPSLALSRGEQFF	TGCGCCAGCAGCTCTCCCTCACTAGCGTTGTCAAGGGGTGAGCAGTTCTTC	TRBJ2-1	TRBD2	TRBV5-1	NA
CASSSSGNEQYF	TGTGCCAGCAGTTCGTCAGGGAACGAGCAGTACTTC	TRBJ2-7	NA	TRBV27	NA
CASSQIRGGSPSYEQYF	TGTGCCAGCAGCCAAATCCGGGGCGGGAGTCCCTCCTACGAGCAGTACTTC	TRBJ2-7	TRBD2	TRBV4-2	once
CASSPSTRGRGETQYF	TGTGCCAGCAGCCCCTCCACCAGGGGTCGGGGAGAGACCCAGTACTTC	TRBJ2-5	NA	TRBV7-9	NA
CASSVWGNTEAFF	TGTGCCAGCAGCGTATGGGGGAACACTGAAGCTTTCTTT	TRBJ1-1	NA	TRBV9	NA
CASSDSGVPTDTQYF	TGTGCCAGCAGTGACTCTGGGGTCCCCACAGATACGCAGTATTTT	TRBJ2-3	NA	TRBV6-4	NA
CASSQPNGDTQYF	TGCGCCAGCAGCCAGCCAAATGGGGATACGCAGTATTTT	TRBJ2-3	NA	TRBV4-1	NA
CASDFGELFF	TGTGCCAGCGATTTCGGGGAGCTGTTTTTT	TRBJ2-2	NA	TRBV7-9	NA
CASSFGTGPLFF	TGTGCCAGCAGCTTTGGGACAGGGCCCCTGTTTTTT	TRBJ2-2	TRBD1	TRBV5-5	NA
CASSVLARYNEQFF	TGTGCCAGCAGCGTCTTAGCTCGGTACAATGAGCAGTTCTTC	TRBJ2-1	NA	TRBV9	NA
CASSHSGNYGYTF	TGTGCCAGCAGCCATTCAGGCAACTATGGCTACACCTTC	TRBJ1-2	NA	TRBV4-2	NA